This TCR beta chain was recorded in a study of T cell responses to AZD1222 COVID-19 vaccine. The CDR3 loop spans 19 amino acids. The V and J ends lost 4 bases and 4 bases, in that order; junction bases with no gene match: 12. In germline, CDR1 is SEHNR, CDR2 FQNEAQ (reference sequence). By share, this clone ranks as medium-sized. Its target is not known. Data came from immunoSEQ multiplex PCR; TCRdb stores just in-frame clones and leaves some out. The sample yields tens of thousands of clones, around 80% seen once. General study points: Increased Spike-specific TCR breadth and depth were observed after two AZD1222 doses. Unmutated regions of variants are reportedly targeted by nearly half of spike-specific TCRs.

This clonotype was sampled from an adult in good health. The chain recombines TRBV7-9 with TRBJ2-2; 13 nucleotides match TRBD2. The sequenced sample was peripheral blood, obtained on day 0 of AZD1222 vaccination. The CDR3 is CASSSPPGLAGSVTGELFF. In nucleotides, the CDR3 is TGTGCCAGCAGCTCCCCCCCGGGACTAGCGGGGTCCGTCACCGGGGAGCTGTTTTTT. The whole variable domain, remainder taken from reference TRBV7-9 and TRBJ2-2, is DTGVSQNPRHKITKRGQNVTFRCDPISEHNRLYWYRQTLGQGPEFLTYFQNEAQLEKSRLLSDRFSAERPKGSFSTLEIQRTEQGDSAMYLCASSSPPGLAGSVTGELFFGEGSRLTVL.